This is a list of T cell receptor beta chains from one sample in a study of blood T cell repertoires in COVID-19. Clones were sequenced by immunoSEQ multiplex PCR, and TCRdb holds only the in-frame ones, with some missing. This sample has some 200,000 clones, with 84% found just once. Sequencing used peripheral blood. These receptors came from a woman in her thirties who had recovered from COVID-19. Both conserved end residues are part of each CDR3. Fields, in order: D gene, clone size, J gene, V gene, CDR3 protein, CDR3 DNA. A D gene is named only where the DNA matches it firmly. Size is omitted from some rows. Given values are once, few, many or a class for expanded clones.

>TRBD1|-|TRBJ1-5|TRBV30
CAWNHRDSKNQPQHF
TGTGCCTGGAATCACCGGGACAGCAAAAATCAGCCCCAGCATTTT
>-|-|TRBJ2-5|TRBV29-1
CSADSDQETQYF
TGCAGCGCTGACAGTGACCAAGAGACCCAGTACTTC
>-|few|TRBJ2-1|TRBV6-5
CATFSGNSYNEQFF
TGTGCCACCTTTAGCGGAAACTCCTACAATGAGCAGTTCTTC
>TRBD2|-|TRBJ2-1|TRBV2
CASSGWEASGSNEQFF
TGTGCCAGCAGTGGATGGGAAGCTAGCGGGAGTAATGAGCAGTTCTTC
>TRBD1|-|TRBJ1-5|TRBV7-2
CASSEDRAYQPQHF
TGTGCCAGCAGCGAAGACAGGGCGTATCAGCCCCAGCATTTT
>TRBD1|-|TRBJ1-1|TRBV19
CASSIGVPRGSTEAFF
TGTGCCAGTAGTATTGGGGTGCCCAGGGGGTCCACTGAAGCTTTCTTT
>-|-|TRBJ1-1|TRBV28
CASSLSNFGHKNTEAFF
TGTGCCAGCAGTTTATCTAATTTCGGACACAAGAACACTGAAGCTTTCTTT
>-|-|TRBJ2-1|TRBV4-2
CASRNVSSYNEQFF
TGTGCCAGCAGGAACGTCAGCTCCTACAATGAGCAGTTCTTC
>-|few|TRBJ1-3|TRBV28
CASTAPGGSGNTIYF
TGTGCCAGCACCGCCCCGGGAGGCTCTGGAAACACCATATATTTT
>-|-|TRBJ2-7|TRBV28
CASTRKSGISYEQYF
TGTGCCAGCACTAGGAAGTCCGGTATCTCCTACGAGCAGTACTTC
>-|-|TRBJ1-5|TRBV28
CASSFAAGGVGNQPQHF
TGTGCCAGCAGTTTCGCCGCCGGGGGGGTTGGAAATCAGCCCCAGCATTTT
>-|-|TRBJ1-4|TRBV10-3
CAISEAGGAANEKLFF
TGTGCCATCAGTGAGGCCGGGGGGGCTGCTAATGAAAAACTGTTTTTT
>TRBD1|-|TRBJ2-1|TRBV19
CASGGQGSRYNEQFF
TGTGCCAGTGGGGGACAGGGCAGTCGGTACAATGAGCAGTTCTTC
>-|-|TRBJ2-1|TRBV5-1
CASSFSVYNEQFF
TGCGCCAGCAGCTTCTCGGTATACAATGAGCAGTTCTTC
>-|few|TRBJ1-2|TRBV6-1
CASSDREESYGYTF
TGTGCCAGCAGTGACAGGGAGGAAAGCTATGGCTACACCTTC
>TRBD2|-|TRBJ2-5|TRBV6-2/TRBV6-3
CASSRTSGGTQYF
TGTGCCAGCAGTAGGACTAGCGGAGGGACCCAGTACTTC
>TRBD1|-|TRBJ1-3|TRBV7-2
CASSKTRGFSGNTIYF
TGTGCCAGCAGCAAGACCAGGGGGTTCTCTGGAAACACCATATATTTT
>TRBD1|-|TRBJ1-5|TRBV6-1
CASSESYSGTGVGPQHF
TGTGCCAGCAGTGAGAGCTATTCCGGGACAGGGGTTGGGCCCCAGCATTTT
>-|-|TRBJ2-2|TRBV4-2
CASSQGPGELELFF
TGTGCCAGCAGCCAAGGACCAGGGGAGTTGGAGCTGTTTTTT
>-|once|TRBJ2-7|TRBV18
CASSPPTRAEQYF
TGTGCCAGCTCACCACCCACGAGGGCCGAGCAGTACTTC
>TRBD2|-|TRBJ2-1|TRBV5-1
CASSLGASGYNEQFF
TGCGCCAGCAGCTTAGGGGCTAGCGGATACAATGAGCAGTTCTTC
>-|-|TRBJ2-7|TRBV20-1
CSASWGGSHEQYF
TGCAGTGCTAGTTGGGGTGGGAGCCACGAGCAGTACTTC
>TRBD2|-|TRBJ2-5|TRBV4-2
CASSQDRLAGMETQYF
TGTGCCAGCAGCCAAGATAGACTAGCGGGAATGGAGACCCAGTACTTC
>-|-|TRBJ1-4|TRBV10-3
CAAAGGVNEKLFF
TGTGCCGCAGCCGGAGGGGTTAATGAAAAACTGTTTTTT
>-|-|TRBJ2-7|TRBV10-1
CASSDNYEQYF
TGCGCCAGCAGTGACAACTACGAGCAGTACTTC
>-|-|TRBJ1-4|TRBV2
CASSESGATNEKLFF
TGTGCCAGCAGTGAATCGGGTGCAACTAATGAAAAACTGTTTTTT
>-|-|TRBJ1-1|TRBV19
CASRDSGNTEAFF
TGTGCCAGTAGAGACTCGGGGAACACTGAAGCTTTCTTT
>-|-|TRBJ2-1|TRBV7-9
CASTPRASYNEQFF
TGTGCCAGCACCCCGAGGGCCTCCTACAATGAGCAGTTCTTC
>-|-|TRBJ1-1|TRBV10-3
CAISGLSNTEAFF
TGTGCCATCAGCGGACTGAGTAACACTGAAGCTTTCTTT
>TRBD2|-|TRBJ2-1|TRBV19
CASSIREGDYNEQFF
TGTGCCAGTAGTATCCGGGAGGGAGACTACAATGAGCAGTTCTTC
>TRBD1|-|TRBJ2-4|TRBV5-1
CASSRDRGVNIQYF
TGCGCCAGCAGCCGCGACAGGGGTGTCAACATTCAGTACTTC